One sample yielded the 7 T cell receptor beta chains listed below, sequenced in a study of Graves' ophthalmopathy and Graves' hyperthyroidism. Amplification of the TCR beta CDR3 regions used RNA transcripts (as template). HTBI-primed first-round RT-PCR preceded second-round multiplex PCR. Each CDR3 protein is one row after TCRdb ran MiXCR on the multiplex PCR reads. This sample carries hundreds of thousands of distinct CDR3 sequences, over 20% of them seen once, and the ten largest clones take about 6.6%. Sample: peripheral blood. These receptors all stem from a woman aged 18 to 35 with stable Graves' hyperthyroidism. Some clones in this sample may be carry-over from other donors' samples.

In its sample, this clonotype was seen many times. The chain links TRBV20-1 to TRBJ2-5; 7 bases fit TRBD1. Germline trimming cut 0 bases from V and 2 bases from J; bases unmatched to any gene: 0. The CDR3 is 13 amino acids. Germline-derived CDR1 and CDR2 are DFQATT and SNEGSKA (reference sequence). The CDR3 nucleotides are TGCAGTGCTAGAGACAGGGGGCAAGAGACCCAGTACTTC. Amino acid sequence: CSARDRGQETQYF.

V is TRBV12-3 or TRBV12-4 and J is TRBJ1-2, with 7 bases identical to TRBD1. V lost 0 bases to trimming and J lost 2 bases; unmatched junction nucleotides: 6. This CDR3 region has 16 residues. DNA for the CDR3: TGTGCCAGCAGTTTAGCCCTGGGACAGAAGAACTATGGCTACACCTTC. It is translated as CASSLALGQKNYGYTF.

This clonotype is a singleton in its sample. V gene TRBV19 combines with J gene TRBJ1-1; D unresolved. Trimming took 0 bases from V and 6 from J, leaving 11 bases between them. This CDR3 region has 14 residues. From germline, CDR1 is LNHDA and CDR2 SQIVND (reference sequence). The CDR3 bases are TGTGCCAGTAGTATAGATCCGGAGTGGGCTGAAGCTTTCTTT. This sequence encodes CASSIDPEWAEAFF.

This clonotype has at least ten counts. CDR3 bases: TGTGCCATCAGTTCCCAGGGTAGCAATCAGCCCCAGCATTTT. Its translation is CAISSQGSNQPQHF. V gene TRBV10-3 combines with J gene TRBJ1-5; perhaps TRBD1 as D (5 bases). The CDR3 runs 14 residues. Germline-derived CDR1 and CDR2 are ENHRY and SYGVKD. V lost 5 bases and J lost 0, with 8 bases in between.

The V and J genes are TRBV30 and TRBJ1-1; D is possibly TRBD1 (6 bases). Germline lookup yields CDR1 GTSNPN and CDR2 SVGIG (reference sequence). The V end lost 5 bases, the J end lost 5 bases, and 18 bases lay between the germline ends. This CDR3 is 14 amino acids long. The CDR3 DNA is TGTGCCTGGGTTGCCCGAGGGGGGGATACTGAAGCTTTCTTT. Translating it yields CAWVARGGDTEAFF.

This clonotype was observed once. A clone one base away is much larger, so this may be a read error. The chain employs TRBV4-1 and TRBJ2-5; no firm D call. CDR1 and CDR2 from the germline V gene are MGHRA and YSYEKL. CDR3 length: 13 residues. The CDR3, as DNA: TGCGCCAGCAGCCAAAGAGCAGAAGAGGCCCAGTACTTC. Protein product: CASSQRAEEAQYF.

V is TRBV24-1 and J is TRBJ1-1; D remains unclear. This CDR3 region has 13 residues. The V gene lost 2 bases and the J gene lost 8 bases, with 11 bases spanning the gap. CDR1 and CDR2 (germline): KGHDR, SFDVKD. CDR3 sequence reads: CATSDWGGLEAFF. DNA for the CDR3: TGTGCCACCAGTGATTGGGGAGGGCTAGAAGCTTTCTTT.